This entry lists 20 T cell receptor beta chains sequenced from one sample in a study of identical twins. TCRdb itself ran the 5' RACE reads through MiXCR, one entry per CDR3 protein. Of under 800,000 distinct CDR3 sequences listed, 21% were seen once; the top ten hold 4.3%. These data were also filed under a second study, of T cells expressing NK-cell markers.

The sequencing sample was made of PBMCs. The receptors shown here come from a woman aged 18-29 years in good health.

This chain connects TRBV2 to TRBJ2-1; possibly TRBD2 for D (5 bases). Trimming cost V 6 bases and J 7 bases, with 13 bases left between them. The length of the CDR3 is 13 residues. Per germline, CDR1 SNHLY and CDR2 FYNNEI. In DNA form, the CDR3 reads TGTGCCAGCAGGGGAGACCAAGCTAATGAGCAGTTCTTC. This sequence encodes CASRGDQANEQFF. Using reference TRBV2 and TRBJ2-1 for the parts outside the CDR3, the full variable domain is EPEVTQTPSHQVTQMGQEVILRCVPISNHLYFYWYRQILGQKVEFLVSFYNNEISEKSEIFDDQFSVERPDGSNFTLKIRSTKLEDSAMYFCASRGDQANEQFFGPGTRLTVL.

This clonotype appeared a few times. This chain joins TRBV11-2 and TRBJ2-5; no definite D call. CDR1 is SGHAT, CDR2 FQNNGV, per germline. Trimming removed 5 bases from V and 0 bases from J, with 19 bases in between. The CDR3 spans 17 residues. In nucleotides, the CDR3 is TGTGCCAGCAGCCTATATGCAGTGTCAGGCTACCAAGAGACCCAGTACTTC. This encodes CASSLYAVSGYQETQYF.

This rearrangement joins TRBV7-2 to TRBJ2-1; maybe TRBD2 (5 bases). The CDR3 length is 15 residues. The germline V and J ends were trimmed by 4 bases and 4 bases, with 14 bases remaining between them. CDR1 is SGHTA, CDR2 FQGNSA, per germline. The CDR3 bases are TGTGCCAGCAGCTACCGAGGGAATAATTACAATGAGCAGTTCTTC. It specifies CASSYRGNNYNEQFF.

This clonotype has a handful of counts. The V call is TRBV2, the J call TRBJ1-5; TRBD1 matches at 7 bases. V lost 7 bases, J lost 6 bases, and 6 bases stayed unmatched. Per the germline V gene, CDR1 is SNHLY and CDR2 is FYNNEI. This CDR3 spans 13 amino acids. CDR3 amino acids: CASNPQGFQPQHF. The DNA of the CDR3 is TGTGCCAGCAACCCACAGGGGTTTCAGCCCCAGCATTTT. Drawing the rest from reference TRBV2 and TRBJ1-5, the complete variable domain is EPEVTQTPSHQVTQMGQEVILRCVPISNHLYFYWYRQILGQKVEFLVSFYNNEISEKSEIFDDQFSVERPDGSNFTLKIRSTKLEDSAMYFCASNPQGFQPQHFGDGTRLSIL.

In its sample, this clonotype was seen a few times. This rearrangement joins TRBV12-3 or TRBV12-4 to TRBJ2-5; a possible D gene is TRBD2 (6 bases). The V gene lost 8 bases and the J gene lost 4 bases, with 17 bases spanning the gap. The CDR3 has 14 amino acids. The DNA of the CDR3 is TGTGCCAGCGGAGGTGTGAATAGCGGAGAGACCCAGTACTTC. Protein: CASGGVNSGETQYF.

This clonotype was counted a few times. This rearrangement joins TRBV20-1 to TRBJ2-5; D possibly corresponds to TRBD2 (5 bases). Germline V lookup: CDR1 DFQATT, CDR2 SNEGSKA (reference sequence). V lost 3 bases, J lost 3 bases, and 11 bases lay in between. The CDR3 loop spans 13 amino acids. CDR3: CSASRGAEETQYF. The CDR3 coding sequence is TGCAGTGCTAGTCGGGGTGCCGAAGAGACCCAGTACTTC.

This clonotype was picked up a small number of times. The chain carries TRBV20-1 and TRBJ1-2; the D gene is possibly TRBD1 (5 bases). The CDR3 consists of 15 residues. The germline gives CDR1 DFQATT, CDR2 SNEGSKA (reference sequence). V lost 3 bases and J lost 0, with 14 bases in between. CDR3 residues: CSASNGGTTNYGYTF. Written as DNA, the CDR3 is TGCAGTGCTAGTAACGGGGGTACGACTAACTATGGCTACACCTTC.

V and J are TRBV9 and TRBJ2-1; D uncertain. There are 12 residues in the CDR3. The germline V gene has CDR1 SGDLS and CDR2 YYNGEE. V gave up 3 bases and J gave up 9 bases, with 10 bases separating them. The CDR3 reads CASSGRQAEQFF. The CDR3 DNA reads TGTGCCAGCAGCGGCCGCCAGGCTGAGCAGTTCTTC.

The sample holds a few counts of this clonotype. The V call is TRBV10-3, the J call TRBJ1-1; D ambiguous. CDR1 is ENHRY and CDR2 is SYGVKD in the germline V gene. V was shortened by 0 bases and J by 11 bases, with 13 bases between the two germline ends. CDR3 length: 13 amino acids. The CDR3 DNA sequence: TGTGCCATCAGTGAGTCTGGAGGGATCACGGCTTTCTTT. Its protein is CAISESGGITAFF.

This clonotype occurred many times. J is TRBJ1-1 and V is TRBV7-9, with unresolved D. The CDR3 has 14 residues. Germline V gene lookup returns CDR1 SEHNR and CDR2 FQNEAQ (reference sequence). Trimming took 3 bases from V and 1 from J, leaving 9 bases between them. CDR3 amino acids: CASSFEAANTEAFF. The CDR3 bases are TGTGCCAGCAGCTTCGAGGCAGCGAACACTGAAGCTTTCTTT. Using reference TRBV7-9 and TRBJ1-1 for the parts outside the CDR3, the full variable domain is DTGVSQNPRHKITKRGQNVTFRCDPISEHNRLYWYRQTLGQGPEFLTYFQNEAQLEKSRLLSDRFSAERPKGSFSTLEIQRTEQGDSAMYLCASSFEAANTEAFFGQGTRLTVV.

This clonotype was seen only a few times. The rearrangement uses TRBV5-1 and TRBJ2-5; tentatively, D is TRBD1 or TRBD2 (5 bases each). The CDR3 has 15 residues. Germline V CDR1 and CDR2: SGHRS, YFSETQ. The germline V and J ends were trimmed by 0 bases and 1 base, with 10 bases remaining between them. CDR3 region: CASSLARGLQETQYF. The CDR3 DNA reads TGCGCCAGCAGCTTGGCCCGGGGCCTCCAAGAGACCCAGTACTTC.

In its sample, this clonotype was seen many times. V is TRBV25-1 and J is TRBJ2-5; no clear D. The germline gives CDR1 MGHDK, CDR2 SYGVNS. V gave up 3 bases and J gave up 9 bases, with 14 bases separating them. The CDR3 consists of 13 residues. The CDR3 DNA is TGTGCCAGCAGTGATGAGACGGCCGCTGCCCAGTACTTC. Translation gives CASSDETAAAQYF.

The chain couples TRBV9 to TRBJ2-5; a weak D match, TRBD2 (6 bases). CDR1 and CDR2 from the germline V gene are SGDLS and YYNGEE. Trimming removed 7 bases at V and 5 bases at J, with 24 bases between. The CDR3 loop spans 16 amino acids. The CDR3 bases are TGTGCCAGCTCAAGGTCCTCTAGCGCCCTAGGGGAGACCCAGTACTTC. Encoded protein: CASSRSSSALGETQYF.

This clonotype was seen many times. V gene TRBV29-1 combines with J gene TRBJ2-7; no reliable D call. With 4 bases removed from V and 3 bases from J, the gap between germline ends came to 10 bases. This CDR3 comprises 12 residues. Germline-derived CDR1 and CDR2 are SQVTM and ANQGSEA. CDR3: CSVVGFDYEQYF. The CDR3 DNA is TGCAGCGTTGTAGGTTTTGACTACGAGCAGTACTTC.

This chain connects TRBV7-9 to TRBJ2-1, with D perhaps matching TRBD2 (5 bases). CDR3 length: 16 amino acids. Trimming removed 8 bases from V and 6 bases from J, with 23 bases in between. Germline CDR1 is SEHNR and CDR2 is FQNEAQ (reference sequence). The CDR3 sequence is CASFYLARKEGNEQFF. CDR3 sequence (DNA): TGTGCCAGCTTCTACCTGGCCAGAAAAGAGGGCAATGAGCAGTTCTTC. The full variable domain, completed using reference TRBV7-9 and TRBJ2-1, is DTGVSQNPRHKITKRGQNVTFRCDPISEHNRLYWYRQTLGQGPEFLTYFQNEAQLEKSRLLSDRFSAERPKGSFSTLEIQRTEQGDSAMYLCASFYLARKEGNEQFFGPGTRLTVL.

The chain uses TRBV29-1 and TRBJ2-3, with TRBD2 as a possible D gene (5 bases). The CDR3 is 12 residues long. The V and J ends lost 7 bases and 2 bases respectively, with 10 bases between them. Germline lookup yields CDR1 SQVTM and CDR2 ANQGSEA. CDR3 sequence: CSGGRSTDTQYF. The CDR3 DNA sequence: TGCAGCGGAGGGCGGTCCACAGATACGCAGTATTTT.

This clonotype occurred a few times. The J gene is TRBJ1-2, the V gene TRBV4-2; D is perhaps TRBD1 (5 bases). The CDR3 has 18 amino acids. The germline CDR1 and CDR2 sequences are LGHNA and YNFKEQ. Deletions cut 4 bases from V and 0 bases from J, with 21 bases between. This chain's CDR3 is CASSPPGPGYQANYGYTF. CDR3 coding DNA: TGTGCCAGCAGCCCCCCCGGCCCAGGGTACCAAGCTAACTATGGCTACACCTTC.

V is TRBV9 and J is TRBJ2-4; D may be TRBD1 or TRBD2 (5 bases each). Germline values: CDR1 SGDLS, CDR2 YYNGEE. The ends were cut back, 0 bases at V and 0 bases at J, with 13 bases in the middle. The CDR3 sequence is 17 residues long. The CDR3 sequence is CASSVGRGDLAKNIQYF. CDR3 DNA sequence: TGTGCCAGCAGCGTAGGTCGGGGCGACTTAGCCAAAAACATTCAGTACTTC.

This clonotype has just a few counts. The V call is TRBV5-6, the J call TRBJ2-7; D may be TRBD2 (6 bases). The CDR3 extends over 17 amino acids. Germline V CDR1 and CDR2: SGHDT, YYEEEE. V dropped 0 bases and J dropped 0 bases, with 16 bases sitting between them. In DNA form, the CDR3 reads TGTGCCAGCAGCTTGGTTAGCGGTCCAGGGAGCTCCTACGAGCAGTACTTC. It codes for CASSLVSGPGSSYEQYF.

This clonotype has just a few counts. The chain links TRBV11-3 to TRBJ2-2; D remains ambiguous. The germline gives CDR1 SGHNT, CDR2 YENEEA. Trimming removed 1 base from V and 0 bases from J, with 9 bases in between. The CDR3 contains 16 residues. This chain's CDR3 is CASSLAAVTNTGELFF. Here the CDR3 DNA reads TGTGCCAGCAGCTTAGCCGCTGTGACGAACACCGGGGAGCTGTTTTTT.